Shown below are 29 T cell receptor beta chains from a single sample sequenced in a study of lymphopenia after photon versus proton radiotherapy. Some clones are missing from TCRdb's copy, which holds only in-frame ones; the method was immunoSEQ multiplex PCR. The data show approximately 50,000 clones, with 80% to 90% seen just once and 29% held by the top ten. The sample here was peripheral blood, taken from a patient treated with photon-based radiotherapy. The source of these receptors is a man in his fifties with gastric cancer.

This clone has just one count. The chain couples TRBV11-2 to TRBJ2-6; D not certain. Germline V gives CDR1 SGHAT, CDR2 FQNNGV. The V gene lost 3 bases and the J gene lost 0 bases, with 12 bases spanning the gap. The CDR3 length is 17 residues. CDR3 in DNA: TGTGCCAGCAGCTTCGAAAATGGGATCTCTGGGGCCAACGTCCTGACTTTC. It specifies CASSFENGISGANVLTF.

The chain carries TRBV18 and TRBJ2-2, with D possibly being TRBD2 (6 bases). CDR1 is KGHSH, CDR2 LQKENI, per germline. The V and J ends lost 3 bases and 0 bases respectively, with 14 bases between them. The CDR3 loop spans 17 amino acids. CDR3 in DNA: TGTGCCAGCTCACCTCTTCGGGGGACCTCGAACACCGGGGAGCTGTTTTTT. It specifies CASSPLRGTSNTGELFF.

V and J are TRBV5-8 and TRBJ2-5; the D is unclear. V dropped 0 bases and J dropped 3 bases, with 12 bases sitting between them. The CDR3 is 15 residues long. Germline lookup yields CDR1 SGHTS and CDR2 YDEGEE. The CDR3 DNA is TGTGCCAGCAGCTTGGATCGGCCGATGGAAGAGACCCAGTACTTC. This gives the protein CASSLDRPMEETQYF. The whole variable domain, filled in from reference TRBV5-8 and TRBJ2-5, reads EAGVTQSPTHLIKTRGQQATLRCSPISGHTSVYWYQQALGLGLQFLLWYDEGEERNRGNFPPRFSGRQFPNYSSELNVNALELEDSALYLCASSLDRPMEETQYFGPGTRLLVL.

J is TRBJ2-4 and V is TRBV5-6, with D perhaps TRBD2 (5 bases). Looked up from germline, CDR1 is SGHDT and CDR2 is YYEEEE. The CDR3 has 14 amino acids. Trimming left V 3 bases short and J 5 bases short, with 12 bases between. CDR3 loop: CASSSWRPENIQYF. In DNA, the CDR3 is TGTGCCAGCAGCTCATGGAGGCCCGAAAACATTCAGTACTTC.

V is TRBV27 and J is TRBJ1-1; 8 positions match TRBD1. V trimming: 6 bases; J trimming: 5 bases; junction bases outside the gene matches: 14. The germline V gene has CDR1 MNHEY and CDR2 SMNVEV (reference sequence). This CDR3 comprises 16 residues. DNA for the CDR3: TGTGCCAGCAGCCCAAAACCGACAGGGGTAAGGACTGAAGCTTTCTTT. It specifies CASSPKPTGVRTEAFF.

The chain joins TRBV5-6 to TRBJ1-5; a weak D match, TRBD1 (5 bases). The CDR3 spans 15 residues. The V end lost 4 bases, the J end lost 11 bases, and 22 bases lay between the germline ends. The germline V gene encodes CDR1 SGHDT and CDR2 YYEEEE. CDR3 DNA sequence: TGTGCCAGCAGCCATAACAGGCTTTCTGGAGGGGCCCAGCATTTT. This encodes CASSHNRLSGGAQHF.

CDR3 coding DNA: TGTGCCAGTAGTATCGGGACCAACTCCTACGAGCAGTACTTC. It is translated as CASSIGTNSYEQYF. The gene calls are TRBV19 and TRBJ2-7; D could derive from TRBD1 or TRBD2 (5 bases each). The CDR3 runs 14 residues. Germline-derived CDR1 and CDR2 are LNHDA and SQIVND (reference sequence). V was shortened by 3 bases and J by 0 bases, with 9 bases between the two germline ends.

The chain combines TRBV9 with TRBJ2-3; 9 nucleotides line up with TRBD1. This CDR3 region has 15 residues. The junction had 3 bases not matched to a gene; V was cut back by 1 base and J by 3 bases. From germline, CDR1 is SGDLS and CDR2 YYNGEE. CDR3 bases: TGTGCCAGCAGCGTACGGGACAGGGTAACAGATACGCAGTATTTT. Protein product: CASSVRDRVTDTQYF.

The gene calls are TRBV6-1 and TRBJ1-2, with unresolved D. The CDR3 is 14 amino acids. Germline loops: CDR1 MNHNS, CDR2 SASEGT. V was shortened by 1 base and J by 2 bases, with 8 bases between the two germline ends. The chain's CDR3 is CASSEGAENYGYTF. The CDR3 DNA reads TGTGCCAGCAGTGAAGGGGCAGAGAACTATGGCTACACCTTC.

The CDR3 region has the DNA TGTGCCAGCAGCTCATTTAGCGGGTTAACCTACGAGCAGTACTTC. This translates into CASSSFSGLTYEQYF. V gene TRBV11-2 combines with J gene TRBJ2-7; 7 bases fit TRBD2. The CDR3 runs to 15 residues. Germline V lookup: CDR1 SGHAT, CDR2 FQNNGV. V dropped 4 bases and J dropped 2; count of bases not matched to a gene: 8.

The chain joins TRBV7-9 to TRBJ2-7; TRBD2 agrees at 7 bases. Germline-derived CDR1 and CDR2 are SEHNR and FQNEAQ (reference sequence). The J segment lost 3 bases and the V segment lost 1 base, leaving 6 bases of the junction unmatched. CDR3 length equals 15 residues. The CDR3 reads CASSLEGGPLYEQYF. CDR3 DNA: TGTGCCAGCAGCTTAGAGGGAGGGCCACTCTACGAGCAGTACTTC.

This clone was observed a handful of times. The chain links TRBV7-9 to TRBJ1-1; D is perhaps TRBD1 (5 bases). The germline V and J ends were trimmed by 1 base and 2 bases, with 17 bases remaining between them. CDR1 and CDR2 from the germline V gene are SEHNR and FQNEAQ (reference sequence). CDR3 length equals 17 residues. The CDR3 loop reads CASSLVGLGALNTEAFF. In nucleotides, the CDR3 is TGTGCCAGCAGCTTAGTGGGGCTAGGGGCTCTAAACACTGAAGCTTTCTTT.

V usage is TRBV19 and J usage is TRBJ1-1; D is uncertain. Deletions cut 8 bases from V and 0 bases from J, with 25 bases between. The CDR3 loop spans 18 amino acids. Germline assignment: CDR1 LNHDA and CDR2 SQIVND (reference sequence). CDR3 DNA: TGTGCCAGTCTTAAGCTAACGAGTCACGAGGGTCTGAACACTGAAGCTTTCTTT. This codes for CASLKLTSHEGLNTEAFF.

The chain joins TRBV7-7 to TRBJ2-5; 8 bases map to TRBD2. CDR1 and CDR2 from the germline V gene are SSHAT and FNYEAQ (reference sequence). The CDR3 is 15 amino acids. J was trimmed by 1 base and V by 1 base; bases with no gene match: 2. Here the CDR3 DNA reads TGTGCCAGCAGCTTAGGAGGGACTAGCCAAGAGACCCAGTACTTC. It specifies CASSLGGTSQETQYF.

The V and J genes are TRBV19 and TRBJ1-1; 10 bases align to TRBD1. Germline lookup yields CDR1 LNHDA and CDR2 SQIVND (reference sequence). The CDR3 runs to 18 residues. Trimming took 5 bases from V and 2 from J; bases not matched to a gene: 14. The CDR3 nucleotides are TGTGCCAGTAGTTCCAAAGGGGGGACAGGGGTCGGAAACACTGAAGCTTTCTTT. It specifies CASSSKGGTGVGNTEAFF.

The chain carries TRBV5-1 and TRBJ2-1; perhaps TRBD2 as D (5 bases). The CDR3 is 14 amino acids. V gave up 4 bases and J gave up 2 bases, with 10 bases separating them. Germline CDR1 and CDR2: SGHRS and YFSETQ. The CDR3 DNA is TGCGCCAGCAGCCAGGACTCGACCTACAATGAGCAGTTCTTC. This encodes CASSQDSTYNEQFF.

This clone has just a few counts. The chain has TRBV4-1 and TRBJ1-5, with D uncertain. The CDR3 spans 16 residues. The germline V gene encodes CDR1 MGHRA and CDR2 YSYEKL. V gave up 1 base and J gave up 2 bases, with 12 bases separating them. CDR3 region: CASSQVLAIGNQPQHF. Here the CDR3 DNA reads TGCGCCAGCAGCCAAGTGTTAGCTATCGGCAATCAGCCCCAGCATTTT.

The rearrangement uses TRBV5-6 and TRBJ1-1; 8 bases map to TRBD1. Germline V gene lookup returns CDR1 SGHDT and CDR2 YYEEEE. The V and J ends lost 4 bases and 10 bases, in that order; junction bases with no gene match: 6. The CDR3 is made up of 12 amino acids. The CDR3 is CASSGQGDGAFF. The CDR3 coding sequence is TGTGCCAGCAGCGGACAGGGCGACGGAGCTTTCTTT.

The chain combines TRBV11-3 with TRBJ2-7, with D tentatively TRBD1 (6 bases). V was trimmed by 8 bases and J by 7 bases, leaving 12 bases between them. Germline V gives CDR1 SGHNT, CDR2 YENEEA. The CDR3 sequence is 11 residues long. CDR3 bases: TGTGCCAGCTCCCAGAGGGGGGAGCAGTACTTC. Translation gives CASSQRGEQYF.

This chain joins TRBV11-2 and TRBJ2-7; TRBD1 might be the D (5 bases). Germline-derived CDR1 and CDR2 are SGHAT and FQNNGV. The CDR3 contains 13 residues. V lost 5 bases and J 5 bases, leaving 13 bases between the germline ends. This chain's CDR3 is CASSPTGSHEQYF. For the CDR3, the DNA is TGTGCCAGCAGCCCCACAGGAAGTCACGAGCAGTACTTC.

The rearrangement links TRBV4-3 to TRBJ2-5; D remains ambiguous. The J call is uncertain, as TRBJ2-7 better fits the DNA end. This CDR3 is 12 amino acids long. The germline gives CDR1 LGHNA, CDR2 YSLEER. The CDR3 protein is CASSQDWGEQYF. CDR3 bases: TGCGCCAGCAGCCAAGATTGGGGCGAGCAGTACTTC.

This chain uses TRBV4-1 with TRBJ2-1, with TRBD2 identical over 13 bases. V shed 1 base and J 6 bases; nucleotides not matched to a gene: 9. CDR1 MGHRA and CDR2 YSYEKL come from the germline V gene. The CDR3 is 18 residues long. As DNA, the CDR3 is TGCGCCAGCAGCCAAGGACTAGCGGGAGGCAGGGACTCCAATGAGCAGTTCTTC. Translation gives CASSQGLAGGRDSNEQFF.

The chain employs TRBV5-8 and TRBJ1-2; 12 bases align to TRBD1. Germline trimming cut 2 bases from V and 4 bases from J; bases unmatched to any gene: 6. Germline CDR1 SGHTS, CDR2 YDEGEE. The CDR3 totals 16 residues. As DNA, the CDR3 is TGTGCCAGCAGCTTAGCCGGGACAGGGGGCCCCTATGGCTACACCTTC. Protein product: CASSLAGTGGPYGYTF.

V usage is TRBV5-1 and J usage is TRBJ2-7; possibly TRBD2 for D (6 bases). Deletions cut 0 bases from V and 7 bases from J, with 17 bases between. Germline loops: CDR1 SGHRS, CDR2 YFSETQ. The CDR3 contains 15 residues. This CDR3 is CASSLATGLKREQYF. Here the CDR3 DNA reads TGCGCCAGCAGCTTGGCCACGGGACTCAAGCGGGAGCAGTACTTC.

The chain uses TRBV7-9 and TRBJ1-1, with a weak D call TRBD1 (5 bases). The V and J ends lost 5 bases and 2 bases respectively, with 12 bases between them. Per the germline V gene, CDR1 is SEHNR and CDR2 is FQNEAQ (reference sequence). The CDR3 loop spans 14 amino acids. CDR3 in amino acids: CASSPTRVNTEAFF. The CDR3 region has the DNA TGTGCCAGCAGCCCCACCAGGGTCAACACTGAAGCTTTCTTT. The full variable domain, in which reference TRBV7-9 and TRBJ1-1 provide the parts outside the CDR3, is DTGVSQNPRHKITKRGQNVTFRCDPISEHNRLYWYRQTLGQGPEFLTYFQNEAQLEKSRLLSDRFSAERPKGSFSTLEIQRTEQGDSAMYLCASSPTRVNTEAFFGQGTRLTVV.

CDR3 amino acids: CASSDRNKVVAGSSGELFF. CDR3 nucleotide sequence: TGTGCCAGCAGTGATAGGAATAAGGTAGTAGCGGGAAGTTCCGGGGAGCTGTTTTTT. The chain carries TRBV2 and TRBJ2-2, with TRBD2 matching 8 bases. CDR1 and CDR2 from the germline V gene are SNHLY and FYNNEI. This CDR3 has 19 amino acids. V lost 3 bases and J lost 6; bases outside the gene matches: 18.

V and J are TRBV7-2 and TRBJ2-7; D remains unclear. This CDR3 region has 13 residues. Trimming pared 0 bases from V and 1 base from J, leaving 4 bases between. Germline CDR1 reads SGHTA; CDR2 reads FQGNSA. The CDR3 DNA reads TGTGCCAGCAGCTTAGCGGGATCCTACGAGCAGTACTTC. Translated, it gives CASSLAGSYEQYF.

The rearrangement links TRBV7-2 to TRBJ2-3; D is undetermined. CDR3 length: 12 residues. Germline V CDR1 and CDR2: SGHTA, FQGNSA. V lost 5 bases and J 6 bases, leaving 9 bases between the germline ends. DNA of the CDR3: TGTGCCAGCAGCCCCGTGAAGGATACGCAGTATTTT. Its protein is CASSPVKDTQYF. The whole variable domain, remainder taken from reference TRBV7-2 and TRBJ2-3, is GAGVSQSPSNKVTEKGKDVELRCDPISGHTALYWYRQSLGQGLEFLIYFQGNSAPDKSGLPSDRFSAERTGGSVSTLTIQRTQQEDSAVYLCASSPVKDTQYFGPGTRLTVL.

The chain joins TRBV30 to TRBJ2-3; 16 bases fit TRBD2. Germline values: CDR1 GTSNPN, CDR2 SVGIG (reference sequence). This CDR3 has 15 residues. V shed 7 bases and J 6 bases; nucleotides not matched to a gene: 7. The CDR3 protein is CASLTGLAGGDTQYF. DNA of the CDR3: TGTGCCTCGCTTACGGGACTAGCGGGAGGGGATACGCAGTATTTT. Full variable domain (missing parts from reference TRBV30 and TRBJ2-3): SQTIHQWPATLVQPVGSPLSLECTVEGTSNPNLYWYRQAAGRGLQLLFYSVGIGQISSEVPQNLSASRPQDRQFILSSKKLLLSDSGFYLCASLTGLAGGDTQYFGPGTRLTVL.